This entry lists 14 T cell receptor beta chains sequenced from one sample in a study of OX40 agonist ivuxolimab in advanced cancers. Clones were read by immunoSEQ multiplex PCR, and TCRdb kept only the in-frame ones, dropping some. The table has 30,000 to 35,000 clones, roughly 90% seen once. Source: CD4+ or CD8+ T cells sorted from blood, taken in a trial of the OX40 agonist ivuxolimab. Receptors were obtained from an adult with an advanced solid tumor such as melanoma, head and neck, liver or kidney cancer.

To note about this clone: The same CDR3 can be traced to other DNA sequences in this sample. The V call is TRBV4-1, the J call TRBJ2-7, with TRBD2 matching 15 bases. This CDR3 is 18 amino acids long. Germline V CDR1 and CDR2: MGHRA, YSYEKL. V lost 1 base to trimming and J lost 2 bases; unmatched junction nucleotides: 6. The CDR3 nucleotides read TGCGCCAGCAGCCAAGTGGGGACTAGCGGGAGGCCGGCCTACGAGCAGTACTTC. Protein: CASSQVGTSGRPAYEQYF.

The genes are TRBV7-6 and TRBJ2-7; TRBD1 matches 9 bases. This CDR3 region has 14 residues. Looked up from germline, CDR1 is SGHVS and CDR2 is FNYEAQ. Losses at the gene ends were 2 bases for V and 5 bases for J; bases not matched to a gene: 4. In DNA, the CDR3 is TGTGCCAGCAGCTTAATTGGACAGGGGAACGAGCAGTACTTC. Amino acid sequence: CASSLIGQGNEQYF.

The V gene is TRBV6-1, the J gene TRBJ2-4, with a possible D match to TRBD1 (5 bases). The CDR3 sequence is 14 residues long. From germline, CDR1 is MNHNS and CDR2 SASEGT. The V end was cut by 0 bases, the J end by 8 bases, with 11 bases between. The chain's CDR3 is CASSEAARVDIQYF. The CDR3 region has the DNA TGTGCCAGCAGTGAAGCCGCCAGGGTGGACATTCAGTACTTC.

J is TRBJ2-3 and V is TRBV6-1; 7 bases align to TRBD2. V lost 1 base and J lost 2; bases outside the gene matches: 6. The CDR3 has 16 residues. Germline-derived CDR1 and CDR2 are MNHNS and SASEGT. The DNA of the CDR3 is TGTGCCAGCAGTGAAGAAGGCGGGGGTCCCACAGATACGCAGTATTTT. Translated: CASSEEGGGPTDTQYF.

The chain couples TRBV19 to TRBJ2-1; D may be TRBD1 (5 bases). Deletions cut 3 bases from V and 8 bases from J, with 17 bases between. Germline-derived CDR1 and CDR2 are LNHDA and SQIVND (reference sequence). This CDR3 has 15 amino acids. CDR3 sequence: CASSMSQGSRDEQFF. In DNA form, the CDR3 reads TGTGCCAGTAGTATGTCCCAGGGAAGTCGGGATGAGCAGTTCTTC. Filled out from reference TRBV19 and TRBJ2-1, the complete variable domain reads DGGITQSPKYLFRKEGQNVTLSCEQNLNHDAMYWYRQDPGQGLRLIYYSQIVNDFQKGDIAEGYSVSREKKESFPLTVTSAQKNPTAFYLCASSMSQGSRDEQFFGPGTRLTVL.

The sample holds a few counts of this clone. This chain links TRBV4-2 with TRBJ1-2, with TRBD1 as a possible D gene (6 bases). Germline assignment: CDR1 LGHNA and CDR2 YNFKEQ. The V end lost 1 base, the J end lost 3 bases, and 15 bases lay between the germline ends. The CDR3 loop spans 16 amino acids. Here the CDR3 DNA reads TGTGCCAGCAGCCAAGTACCGGACAGTCTTTACTATGGCTACACCTTC. It yields the protein CASSQVPDSLYYGYTF.

This sequence joins TRBV27 and TRBJ2-2; tentatively, D is TRBD2 (7 bases). The CDR3 runs to 15 residues. Trimming took 0 bases from V and 8 from J, leaving 13 bases between them. CDR1 and CDR2 from the germline V gene are MNHEY and SMNVEV (reference sequence). The CDR3 DNA reads as TGTGCCAGCAGTTTATCCGGGGGAGGGGGTGGGGAGCTGTTTTTT. Translating gives CASSLSGGGGGELFF.

This sequence joins TRBV29-1 and TRBJ1-1; 9 positions agree with TRBD1. V trimming: 2 bases; J trimming: 8 bases; junction bases outside the gene matches: 3. CDR3 length equals 12 residues. CDR1 and CDR2 from the germline V gene are SQVTM and ANQGSEA. The CDR3: CSVETGGAEAFF. In nucleotides, the CDR3 is TGCAGCGTTGAAACAGGGGGCGCCGAAGCTTTCTTT.

The chain joins TRBV6-5 to TRBJ2-1; no clear D. Trimming pared 1 base from V and 2 bases from J, leaving 9 bases between. CDR3 length: 15 amino acids. Germline CDR1 MNHEY, CDR2 SVGAGI. Here the CDR3 reads CASSYLGSTYNEQFF. CDR3 DNA sequence: TGTGCCAGCAGTTACTTGGGGTCAACCTACAATGAGCAGTTCTTC.

The chain uses TRBV25-1 and TRBJ2-7; the match to TRBD1 covers 7 bases. The CDR3 runs to 14 residues. Germline V lookup: CDR1 MGHDK, CDR2 SYGVNS. Trimming cost V 3 bases and J 6 bases; bases outside gene matches: 8. The CDR3 DNA reads TGTGCCAGCAGTGACTACACAGGGGTTGGCGAGCAGTACTTC. This encodes CASSDYTGVGEQYF.

Only a few counts were recorded for this clone. The chain couples TRBV4-1 to TRBJ2-1, with D perhaps matching TRBD1 (5 bases). Germline-derived CDR1 and CDR2 are MGHRA and YSYEKL. The CDR3 has 13 residues. The V end lost 3 bases, the J end lost 12 bases, and 15 bases lay between the germline ends. CDR3 nucleotides: TGCGCCAGCAGCCAGACTCCAGGGATCGGGCAGTTCTTC. It specifies CASSQTPGIGQFF.

This chain connects TRBV29-1 to TRBJ1-2; TRBD1 is a possible D gene (5 bases). CDR3 length: 13 residues. Trimming stripped 4 bases from V and 3 bases from J, with 12 bases between. Germline-derived CDR1 and CDR2 are SQVTM and ANQGSEA. The CDR3 DNA follows: TGCAGCGTTGTAGAACGGGACGACTATGGCTACACCTTC. Its translation: CSVVERDDYGYTF.

The chain joins TRBV27 to TRBJ2-2; TRBD2 aligns across 9 bases. Germline V gives CDR1 MNHEY, CDR2 SMNVEV (reference sequence). This CDR3 has 15 amino acids. The junction had 5 bases not matched to a gene; V was cut back by 3 bases and J by 6 bases. The CDR3 is CASSFSGGMAGELFF. The CDR3 DNA reads as TGTGCCAGCAGTTTTAGCGGGGGAATGGCCGGGGAGCTGTTTTTT.

The V call is TRBV7-6, the J call TRBJ1-3; the D gene is possibly TRBD1 (6 bases). This CDR3 is 16 amino acids long. Germline V gene data show CDR1 as SGHVS and CDR2 as FNYEAQ. V dropped 3 bases and J dropped 4 bases, with 16 bases sitting between them. CDR3: CASSFGRTQGGNTIYF. The DNA for the CDR3 is TGTGCCAGCAGCTTTGGACGCACGCAGGGGGGAAACACCATATATTTT.